The clone carrying this T cell receptor (beta chain) appeared a single time. Its antigen is undetermined. This entry is derived from a study of T cell responses to AZD1222 COVID-19 vaccine. Study findings and constraints: Distributed over spike, vaccine-associated CD4 TCRs predominated at 160-218 and 743-854. Spike-specific TCR breadth and depth grew following two AZD1222 doses. Donors were largely white British and mainly female; clonal diversity was possibly underestimated. Per reports, nearly half of all spike-specific TCRs target regions that are unmutated in variants.

The CDR3 covers 14 residues. After removal of 9 bases from V and 7 bases from J, the junction contained 9 bases not matched to a gene. Germline V gene lookup returns CDR1 SGHAT and CDR2 FQNNGV. The assay was immunoSEQ multiplex PCR, and TCRdb's table has in-frame clones only and misses some. The sample consists of some 66,000 clones, roughly 84% of them appearing once. The chain combines TRBV11-2 with TRBJ1-4, with 9 bases lining up with TRBD1. Sequencing used peripheral blood, obtained on day 0 of AZD1222 vaccination. The TCR was taken from an adult in good health. CDR3 nucleotide sequence: TGTGCCAGTTCACGAGGGACAGGGACTGAAAAACTGTTTTTT. It codes for CASSRGTGTEKLFF.